This record concerns one T cell receptor beta chain sequence. Its antigen is as yet unknown. The sample belongs to a study of cytomegalovirus exposure and HLA in healthy donors. Study-level results: Cytomegalovirus association was listed for 164 TCR beta chains. Available immune exposure information covered CMV serostatus only.

Per the germline V gene, CDR1 is DFQATT and CDR2 is SNEGSKA (reference sequence). The V gene lost 8 bases and the J gene lost 4 bases, with 11 bases spanning the gap. CDR3 length equals 11 residues. The PCR was carried out with 60 Vbeta primers and 13 Jbeta primers. Clones were sequenced by immunoSEQ multiplex PCR, and TCRdb holds only the in-frame ones, with some missing. The repertoire holds approximately 46,000 clones, with around 68% as singletons. Sequencing input: PBMCs. The clonotype comes from a man aged 25-40 years in good health and CMV-seronegative. The chain has TRBV20-1 and TRBJ1-2, with a tentative D call TRBD1 (6 bases). CDR3 DNA sequence: TGCAGTCCAGGGGCGGTCTATGGCTACACCTTC. This translates into CSPGAVYGYTF.